The entry below gives a single TCR beta chain sequence along with its context. The antigen is undetermined. Clones were sequenced by immunoSEQ multiplex PCR, and TCRdb holds only the in-frame ones, with some missing. This sample has fewer than 850,000 clones, with 96% found just once. This sample is part of a study of shared clonotypes between healthy human individuals. Study results and caveats: Sample collection involved blood only; tissue repertoires are likely different.

Naive CD8 cells lacked CD45RO, underwent positive selection for CCR7 and left out terminally differentiated effector memory CD45RA+ cells. The sample comprised naive CD8+ T cells sorted from blood. This TCR was recovered from a man younger than 45 in good health.

The CDR3 is CASIQGSYEQYF. In DNA, the CDR3 is TGTGCCAGCATTCAGGGGTCCTACGAGCAGTACTTC. The chain joins TRBV2 to TRBJ2-7, with TRBD1 as a possible D gene (6 bases). V was trimmed by 7 bases and J by 1 base, leaving 8 bases between them. Germline loops: CDR1 SNHLY, CDR2 FYNNEI. CDR3 length: 12 residues.